This is a list of T cell receptor beta chains from one sample in a study of shared clonotypes between healthy human individuals. The assay was immunoSEQ multiplex PCR, and TCRdb's table has in-frame clones only and misses some. The sample records 1,400,000 or so clones, 98% being singletons. Specimen: naive CD4+ T cells sorted from blood. All receptors come from a man aged 25-45 years in good health. Both conserved end residues are part of each CDR3. Fields, in order: V gene, D gene, J gene, CDR3 protein, CDR3 DNA. A D gene is named only where the DNA matches it firmly.

v_call: TRBV11-3
d_call: .
j_call: TRBJ2-2
cdr3_aa: CASSLVGVGHGELFF
cdr3_nt: TGTGCCAGCAGCTTAGTAGGCGTTGGGCACGGGGAGCTGTTTTTT

v_call: TRBV18
d_call: .
j_call: TRBJ1-1
cdr3_aa: CASSPLREYTEAFF
cdr3_nt: TGTGCCAGCTCACCACTCAGGGAGTACACTGAAGCTTTCTTT

v_call: TRBV5-1
d_call: .
j_call: TRBJ1-1
cdr3_aa: CASSPRDGNTEAFF
cdr3_nt: TGCGCCAGCAGCCCGCGGGACGGCAACACTGAAGCTTTCTTT

v_call: TRBV5-6
d_call: .
j_call: TRBJ1-1
cdr3_aa: CASSFGLNTEAFF
cdr3_nt: TGTGCCAGCAGCTTTGGCTTGAACACTGAAGCTTTCTTT

v_call: TRBV6-1
d_call: .
j_call: TRBJ1-5
cdr3_aa: CASMLRGQPQHF
cdr3_nt: TGTGCCAGCATGCTCAGGGGTCAGCCCCAGCATTTT

v_call: TRBV29-1
d_call: .
j_call: TRBJ1-5
cdr3_aa: CSVASTTDSNQPQHF
cdr3_nt: TGCAGCGTTGCTTCGACAACCGATAGCAATCAGCCCCAGCATTTT

v_call: TRBV5-4
d_call: TRBD2
j_call: TRBJ2-1
cdr3_aa: CASRQGTSGSNEQFF
cdr3_nt: TGTGCCAGCCGGCAAGGGACTAGCGGGAGCAATGAGCAGTTCTTC

v_call: TRBV5-8
d_call: .
j_call: TRBJ2-5
cdr3_aa: CASTPGVYGFQETQYF
cdr3_nt: TGTGCCAGCACCCCGGGGGTGTACGGATTCCAAGAGACCCAGTACTTC

v_call: TRBV19
d_call: .
j_call: TRBJ2-1
cdr3_aa: CASTIRGNEQFF
cdr3_nt: TGTGCCAGTACCATCCGGGGGAATGAGCAGTTCTTC

v_call: TRBV11-2
d_call: .
j_call: TRBJ1-1
cdr3_aa: CASSLRTNTEAFF
cdr3_nt: TGTGCCAGCAGCTTACGCACGAACACTGAAGCTTTCTTT

v_call: TRBV5-1
d_call: .
j_call: TRBJ1-2
cdr3_aa: CASSLETAEGGYTF
cdr3_nt: TGCGCCAGCAGCTTGGAGACAGCAGAGGGTGGCTACACCTTC